These 25 T cell receptor beta chains originate from one sample sequenced in a study of T cell responses to AZD1222 COVID-19 vaccine. The assay was immunoSEQ multiplex PCR, and TCRdb's table has in-frame clones only and misses some. The sample yields about 100,000 clones, about 85% seen once. This material consisted of peripheral blood, taken 28 days after the second AZD1222 dose. The receptor source for this set is an adult who received the AZD1222 COVID-19 vaccine.

This sequence joins TRBV27 and TRBJ2-1, with 7 bases identical to TRBD1. J gave up 2 bases and V 5 bases, and 9 bases lay outside the gene matches. The CDR3 extends over 16 amino acids. Germline CDR1 is MNHEY and CDR2 is SMNVEV (reference sequence). The CDR3 protein is CASSRQGEDAYNEQFF. The DNA for the CDR3 is TGTGCCAGCAGTCGACAGGGCGAGGATGCCTACAATGAGCAGTTCTTC.

J is TRBJ1-2 and V is TRBV5-4; D gene ambiguous. V lost 0 bases and J lost 2, with 11 bases in between. CDR3 length equals 15 residues. Germline loops: CDR1 SGHNT, CDR2 YYREEE (reference sequence). CDR3 protein: CASSLASDGNYGYTF. DNA for the CDR3: TGTGCCAGCAGCTTGGCTTCTGACGGCAACTATGGCTACACCTTC.

The chain has TRBV29-1 and TRBJ1-1, with TRBD1 identical over 7 bases. This CDR3 comprises 15 residues. With 7 bases clipped from V and 4 bases from J, the junction kept 15 bases outside the gene matches. The germline V gene has CDR1 SQVTM and CDR2 ANQGSEA. The CDR3 here is CSAISPGRGLTEAFF. DNA for the CDR3: TGCAGCGCAATATCCCCGGGAAGGGGGCTCACTGAAGCTTTCTTT.

This rearrangement joins TRBV5-5 to TRBJ1-1; D gene uncertain. Germline CDR1 is SGHKS and CDR2 is YYEKEE (reference sequence). V lost 0 bases to trimming and J lost 1 base, with 7 bases between them. CDR3 length: 14 residues. The CDR3 nucleotides read TGTGCCAGCAGCTTGGCCAAGGGGAACACTGAAGCTTTCTTT. Protein sequence: CASSLAKGNTEAFF. The full variable domain, completed using reference TRBV5-5 and TRBJ1-1, is DAGVTQSPTHLIKTRGQQVTLRCSPISGHKSVSWYQQVLGQGPQFIFQYYEKEERGRGNFPDRFSARQFPNYSSELNVNALLLGDSALYLCASSLAKGNTEAFFGQGTRLTVV.

The chain links TRBV5-1 to TRBJ1-2, with D possibly matching TRBD1 (5 bases). V dropped 4 bases and J dropped 5 bases, with 9 bases sitting between them. The CDR3 runs 12 residues. CDR1 and CDR2 (germline): SGHRS, YFSETQ. The CDR3 sequence is CASSLDSYGYTF. The CDR3, as DNA: TGCGCCAGCAGCCTCGACAGTTATGGCTACACCTTC.

This chain's CDR3 is CASGDINTGELFF. The CDR3 nucleotides read TGTGCCAGCGGGGACATCAACACCGGGGAGCTGTTTTTT. V usage is TRBV19 and J usage is TRBJ2-2, with D possibly matching TRBD1 (6 bases). CDR1 and CDR2 from the germline V gene are LNHDA and SQIVND (reference sequence). The CDR3 has 13 amino acids. V lost 9 bases and J 2 bases, leaving 10 bases between the germline ends.

CDR3 loop: CASGLVLTDSGNTIYF. CDR3 coding DNA: TGTGCTAGTGGTTTGGTACTCACGGACTCTGGAAACACCATATATTTT. This chain uses TRBV12-5 with TRBJ1-3; D remains unclear. V lost 0 bases and J 0 bases, leaving 9 bases between the germline ends. Per the germline V gene, CDR1 is LGHNT and CDR2 is FRNRAP. This CDR3 contains 16 residues.

The rearrangement uses TRBV19 and TRBJ2-6; possible D gene TRBD1, 5 bases. Germline loops: CDR1 LNHDA, CDR2 SQIVND (reference sequence). The CDR3 contains 14 residues. V was shortened by 7 bases and J by 0 bases, with 7 bases between the two germline ends. CDR3 coding DNA: TGTGCCAGTAAAGACAGCTCTGGGGCCAACGTCCTGACTTTC. Encoded protein: CASKDSSGANVLTF.

The rearrangement links TRBV5-4 to TRBJ2-4; the D is unclear. The V gene lost 6 bases and the J gene lost 5 bases, with 12 bases spanning the gap. This CDR3 is 13 amino acids long. Germline values: CDR1 SGHNT, CDR2 YYREEE (reference sequence). CDR3 loop: CASKGGMENIQYF. For the CDR3, the DNA is TGTGCCAGCAAGGGCGGAATGGAAAACATTCAGTACTTC.

V and J are TRBV11-2 and TRBJ2-1, with 11 nucleotides matching TRBD2. Germline V gene lookup returns CDR1 SGHAT and CDR2 FQNNGV. CDR3 size: 15 residues. Unmatched junction bases numbered 7, after V lost 6 bases and J lost 6 bases. This CDR3 reads CASRSTSGRFNEQFF. The DNA of the CDR3 is TGTGCCAGCAGATCTACTAGCGGGAGATTCAATGAGCAGTTCTTC.

V gene TRBV3-1 (or the pseudogene TRBV3-2) combines with J gene TRBJ2-1; D may correspond to TRBD1 or TRBD2 (5 bases each). The CDR3 has 12 amino acids. Germline V lookup: CDR1 LGHDT, CDR2 YNNKEL (reference sequence). Trimming removed 6 bases at V and 15 bases at J, with 18 bases between. Here the CDR3 reads CASRTGAEGPFF. The CDR3 coding sequence is TGTGCCAGCAGAACCGGGGCTGAGGGTCCGTTCTTC.

This clone has a single count. V gene TRBV3-1 (or the pseudogene TRBV3-2) combines with J gene TRBJ2-6; no firm D call. The CDR3 totals 16 residues. Germline lookup yields CDR1 LGHDT and CDR2 YNNKEL (reference sequence). The germline V and J ends were trimmed by 1 base and 0 bases, with 7 bases remaining between them. CDR3 residues: CASSQGSRSGANVLTF. The CDR3 coding sequence is TGTGCCAGCAGCCAAGGAAGCCGCTCTGGGGCCAACGTCCTGACTTTC.

The CDR3 reads CASSQISGSSPREQYF. The CDR3 DNA sequence: TGTGCCAGTAGCCAAATCTCCGGGTCCTCACCGAGGGAGCAGTACTTC. The chain combines TRBV19 with TRBJ2-7; D is unresolved. CDR1 is LNHDA, CDR2 SQIVND, per germline (reference sequence). The CDR3 consists of 16 residues. Trimming pared 6 bases from V and 7 bases from J, leaving 25 bases between. Full variable domain (outside the CDR3, taken from reference TRBV19 and TRBJ2-7): DGGITQSPKYLFRKEGQNVTLSCEQNLNHDAMYWYRQDPGQGLRLIYYSQIVNDFQKGDIAEGYSVSREKKESFPLTVTSAQKNPTAFYLCASSQISGSSPREQYFGPGTRLTVT.

The gene calls are TRBV27 and TRBJ2-7; 7 positions match TRBD1. Germline V CDR1 and CDR2: MNHEY, SMNVEV (reference sequence). Trimming removed 3 bases from V and 2 bases from J; junction bases left unmatched: 4. CDR3 length equals 14 residues. The CDR3 coding sequence is TGTGCCAGCAGTTTGGGACAGTGGGCCTACGAGCAGTACTTC. Residues: CASSLGQWAYEQYF.

CDR3 loop: CASNLLDRATEAFF. Written as DNA, the CDR3 is TGTGCCAGCAACCTACTGGACAGGGCGACTGAAGCTTTCTTT. The chain links TRBV6-6 to TRBJ1-1; TRBD1 aligns across 8 bases. Per the germline V gene, CDR1 is MNHNY and CDR2 is SVGAGI (reference sequence). J was trimmed by 5 bases and V by 7 bases; bases with no gene match: 9. CDR3 length: 14 amino acids.

V and J are TRBV6-1 and TRBJ1-3; 9 nucleotides match TRBD1. Germline-derived CDR1 and CDR2 are MNHNS and SASEGT. Trimming cost V 2 bases and J 4 bases; bases outside gene matches: 9. This CDR3 is 17 amino acids long. The CDR3: CASSEPVTGGEGNTIYF. The CDR3 region has the DNA TGTGCCAGCAGTGAACCCGTAACAGGGGGCGAAGGAAACACCATATATTTT.

The chain links TRBV28 to TRBJ1-3; D possibly corresponds to TRBD1 (6 bases). Per germline, CDR1 MDHEN and CDR2 SYDVKM. V was shortened by 2 bases and J by 4 bases, with 18 bases between the two germline ends. This CDR3 has 17 residues. The CDR3 sequence is CASSLGSGGIWGNTIYF. DNA of the CDR3: TGTGCCAGCAGTTTAGGTTCTGGGGGCATTTGGGGAAACACCATATATTTT.

CDR3 region: CASSEGYSHQPQHF. The CDR3 DNA is TGTGCCAGCAGTGAAGGGTACAGTCATCAGCCCCAGCATTTT. The rearrangement uses TRBV6-1 and TRBJ1-5; D is uncertain. V was cut by 1 base and J by 5 bases, with 9 bases left in between. Germline V lookup: CDR1 MNHNS, CDR2 SASEGT. The CDR3 totals 14 residues.

On this clone itself: This same CDR3 is encoded by further DNA sequences in the sample. The rearrangement joins TRBV6-4 to TRBJ2-1, with 9 bases lining up with TRBD2. The germline gives CDR1 MRHNA, CDR2 SNTAGT. CDR3 size: 15 residues. The J segment lost 3 bases and the V segment lost 0 bases, leaving 0 bases of the junction unmatched. The CDR3 loop reads CASSDSSGSYNEQFF. The DNA of the CDR3 is TGTGCCAGCAGTGACTCTAGCGGGAGCTACAATGAGCAGTTCTTC.

This rearrangement joins TRBV7-8 to TRBJ2-1, with TRBD2 identical over 9 bases. Germline CDR1 and CDR2: SGHVS and FQNEAQ. Germline trimming cut 2 bases from V and 1 base from J; bases unmatched to any gene: 3. This CDR3 is built from 16 residues. CDR3 sequence reads: CASSLTLAGSYNEQFF. The CDR3 DNA reads TGTGCCAGCAGCTTAACTCTAGCGGGGTCCTACAATGAGCAGTTCTTC.

This chain links TRBV6-5 with TRBJ1-2; D may be TRBD1 (6 bases). Germline values: CDR1 MNHEY, CDR2 SVGAGI. The CDR3 spans 15 residues. V dropped 2 bases and J dropped 6 bases, with 16 bases sitting between them. DNA for the CDR3: TGTGCCAGCAGTTACGGCAGTCAGGGGAGGAATGGCTACACCTTC. Encoded protein: CASSYGSQGRNGYTF.

This clone has more than one count but fewer than ten. The V call is TRBV30, the J call TRBJ2-3; no firm D call. CDR1 GTSNPN and CDR2 SVGIG come from the germline V gene (reference sequence). There are 13 residues in the CDR3. V was trimmed by 0 bases and J by 1 base, leaving 5 bases between them. The CDR3 reads CAWSVKGTDTQYF. CDR3 in DNA: TGTGCCTGGAGTGTAAAGGGCACAGATACGCAGTATTTT.

CDR3 protein: CASREQRKGGYTF. The CDR3 coding sequence is TGTGCCAGCAGGGAGCAGCGGAAGGGCGGCTACACCTTC. The V call is TRBV2, the J call TRBJ1-2; D gene ambiguous. Deletions cut 6 bases from V and 8 bases from J, with 16 bases between. The germline V gene encodes CDR1 SNHLY and CDR2 FYNNEI. The CDR3 loop spans 13 amino acids. Using reference TRBV2 and TRBJ1-2 for the parts outside the CDR3, the full variable domain is EPEVTQTPSHQVTQMGQEVILRCVPISNHLYFYWYRQILGQKVEFLVSFYNNEISEKSEIFDDQFSVERPDGSNFTLKIRSTKLEDSAMYFCASREQRKGGYTFGSGTRLTVV.

The CDR3 bases are TGTGCCAGCGGGGGGATTACGGGCACTGAAGCTTTCTTT. This sequence encodes CASGGITGTEAFF. The J gene is TRBJ1-1, the V gene TRBV19, with D perhaps TRBD1 (5 bases). The V gene lost 9 bases and the J gene lost 4 bases, with 15 bases spanning the gap. The germline CDR1 and CDR2 sequences are LNHDA and SQIVND (reference sequence). The length of the CDR3 is 13 residues.

This sequence joins TRBV19 and TRBJ1-2, with a weak D call TRBD1 (5 bases). CDR1 and CDR2 (germline): LNHDA, SQIVND (reference sequence). V lost 7 bases and J lost 6, with 9 bases in between. The CDR3 consists of 11 residues. CDR3 in amino acids: CASTFRDGYTF. In DNA, the CDR3 is TGTGCCAGTACTTTCAGGGATGGCTACACCTTC.